One sample yielded the 12 T cell receptor beta chains listed below, sequenced in a study of cytomegalovirus exposure and HLA in healthy donors. Use of 60 Vbeta and 13 Jbeta primers characterized the PCR. Some clones are missing from TCRdb's copy, which holds only in-frame ones; the method was immunoSEQ multiplex PCR. The table lists approximately 240,000 clones, about 80% of them singletons. Source material: PBMCs. The receptors shown here come from a woman between 35 and 50 years old in good health and CMV-seronegative.

The chain has TRBV7-2 and TRBJ2-7, with 9 bases aligning to TRBD1. V was pared by 5 bases and J by 4 bases, with 6 bases of the junction left unmatched. Germline V gene data show CDR1 as SGHTA and CDR2 as FQGNSA. The CDR3 contains 14 residues. The CDR3 DNA sequence: TGTGCCAGCAGCCAGGGACAGGGAAGTTACGAGCAGTACTTC. Translated: CASSQGQGSYEQYF.

The V gene is TRBV4-2, the J gene TRBJ1-6; D might be TRBD1 (5 bases). Per the germline V gene, CDR1 is LGHNA and CDR2 is YNFKEQ. CDR3 size: 17 residues. V was trimmed by 0 bases and J by 13 bases, leaving 22 bases between them. For the CDR3, the DNA is TGTGCCAGCAGCCAAGAATTTTCAGGGCCCGAGCTGAAGCCCCTCCACTTT. It encodes CASSQEFSGPELKPLHF.

The V and J genes are TRBV21-1 and TRBJ2-7; TRBD1, as called in the table, went unchecked against the DNA. TRBV21-1 counts as a pseudogene. This CDR3 spans 15 amino acids. In DNA, the CDR3 is TGTGCCAGCAGCACTTCAAGGACAGGGGCGAATGCGCAGTACTTC. This sequence encodes CASSTSRTGANAQYF.

The chain couples TRBV12-2 to TRBJ2-7; the D segment call TRBD2 is taken from the table without a DNA check. TRBV12-2 is a known pseudogene. CDR3 length: 19 amino acids. DNA of the CDR3: TGTGCAAGTCGCGCGCCTGGGACTAGCGGGGGGGCCTTGGAGGACGAGCAGTACTTC. This encodes CASRAPGTSGGALEDEQYF.

The chain has TRBV7-8 and TRBJ1-3, with no clear D. This CDR3 comprises 15 residues. Trimming shortened V by 4 bases and J by 0 bases, and 10 bases separated the two germline ends. In germline, CDR1 is SGHVS, CDR2 FQNEAQ. CDR3: CASSSWRNSGNTIYF. The CDR3 bases are TGTGCCAGCAGCTCCTGGAGGAACTCTGGAAACACCATATATTTT.

The rearrangement uses TRBV5-1 and TRBJ1-1; D ambiguous. CDR3 length: 15 amino acids. Germline loops: CDR1 SGHRS, CDR2 YFSETQ. Trimming removed 3 bases at V and 4 bases at J, with 16 bases between. CDR3 sequence: CASSWSATNPTEAFF. The CDR3 DNA sequence: TGCGCCAGCAGCTGGAGTGCGACCAACCCCACTGAAGCTTTCTTT.

This chain joins TRBV28 and TRBJ1-5; D is unclear. This CDR3 has 13 residues. Germline-derived CDR1 and CDR2 are MDHEN and SYDVKM. Trimming pared 6 bases from V and 5 bases from J, leaving 11 bases between. As DNA, the CDR3 is TGTGCCAGCAGCGCCCCATACTATCAGCCCCAGCATTTT. Residues: CASSAPYYQPQHF.

CDR3 coding DNA: TGTGCCAGCTCACCCCCGGGGTGGCAGACTCAAGAGACCCAGTACTTC. Its protein is CASSPPGWQTQETQYF. The rearrangement links TRBV18 to TRBJ2-5; tentatively, D is TRBD2 (5 bases). V was clipped by 3 bases and J by 2 bases, with 16 bases between them. This CDR3 spans 16 amino acids. CDR1 and CDR2 from the germline V gene are KGHSH and LQKENI.

This rearrangement joins TRBV19 to TRBJ2-2; D uncertain. The V gene's germline CDR1 is LNHDA and CDR2 SQIVND (reference sequence). V lost 7 bases, J lost 5 bases, and 5 bases lay in between. The CDR3 contains 11 residues. Written as DNA, the CDR3 is TGTGCCAGTATGGAGACCGGGGAGCTGTTTTTT. Protein: CASMETGELFF.

This clone was detected once. The V gene is TRBV18, the J gene TRBJ2-3; D ambiguous. The germline CDR1 and CDR2 sequences are KGHSH and LQKENI. With 3 bases removed from V and 4 bases from J, the gap between germline ends came to 14 bases. The CDR3 length is 15 residues. CDR3 region: CASSPLPRIADTQYF. CDR3 sequence (DNA): TGTGCCAGCTCACCGCTCCCGAGAATTGCAGATACGCAGTATTTT.

Worth noting for this clone: At one of its ends the junction is not consistent with the germline gene, which may arise from a read error. The gene calls are TRBV7-9 and TRBJ2-7, with D maybe TRBD1 (6 bases). CDR1 SEHNR and CDR2 FQNEAQ come from the germline V gene (reference sequence). The length of the CDR3 is 15 residues. The DNA for the CDR3 is TGTTCCAGCAGCTTCTCCGGGACAATGGCGGACGAGCAGTACTTC. This sequence encodes CSSSFSGTMADEQYF.

The J gene is TRBJ1-5, the V gene TRBV18; D is undetermined. The CDR3 runs 14 residues. Trimming removed 4 bases at V and 5 bases at J, with 12 bases between. Germline V CDR1 and CDR2: KGHSH, LQKENI. The CDR3 here is CASSRGESDQPQHF. The CDR3 bases are TGTGCCAGCTCACGGGGAGAGTCGGATCAGCCCCAGCATTTT.